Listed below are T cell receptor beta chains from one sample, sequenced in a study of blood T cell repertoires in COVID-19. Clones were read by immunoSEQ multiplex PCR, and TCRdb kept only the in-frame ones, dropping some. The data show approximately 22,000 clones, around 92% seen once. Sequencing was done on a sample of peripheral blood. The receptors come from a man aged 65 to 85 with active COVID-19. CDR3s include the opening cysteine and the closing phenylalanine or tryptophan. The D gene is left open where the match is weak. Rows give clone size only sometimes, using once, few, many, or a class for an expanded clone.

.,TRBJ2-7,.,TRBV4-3,TGCGCCAGCAGCCAAGTTCGCGGAGGGTCCTACGAGCAGTACTTC,CASSQVRGGSYEQYF
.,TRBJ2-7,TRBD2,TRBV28,TGTGCCAGCAGTTTCCCCGGGGTAGCGGGGTACGAGCAGTACTTC,CASSFPGVAGYEQYF
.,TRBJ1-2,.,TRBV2,TGTGCCAGCAGTGAAGGCCAGGGCTATGGCTACACCTTC,CASSEGQGYGYTF
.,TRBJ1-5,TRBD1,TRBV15,TGTGCCACCAGCAGAGATTGGTTGAAGACAGGGAGGAGCAATCAGCCCCAGCATTTT,CATSRDWLKTGRSNQPQHF
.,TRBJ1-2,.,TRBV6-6,TGTGCCAGCAGTCCCATTCCTCATTCCGGGACACCTAACTATGGCTACACCTTC,CASSPIPHSGTPNYGYTF
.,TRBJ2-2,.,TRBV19,TGTGCCAGTAGTATAGTCGGGGTCCCGAACACCGGGGAGCTGTTTTTT,CASSIVGVPNTGELFF
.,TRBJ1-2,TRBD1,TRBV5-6,TGTGCCAGCAGCTGGGGGACAGAAGGTGGCTACACCTTC,CASSWGTEGGYTF
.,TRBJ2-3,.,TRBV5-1,TGCGCCAGCAGCTTTAACAGTGGCACAGATACGCAGTATTTT,CASSFNSGTDTQYF
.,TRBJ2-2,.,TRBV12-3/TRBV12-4,TGTGCCAGCAGTTTCTTCCCCGGGGAGCTGTTTTTT,CASSFFPGELFF
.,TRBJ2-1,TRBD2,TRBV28,TGTACCAGCAGTTTCCGGGACAGGGTTCCGGGACTAGCGGGATGGGAGCAGTTCTTC,CTSSFRDRVPGLAGWEQFF
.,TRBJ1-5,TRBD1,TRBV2,TGTGCCAGCAGGCAACAGGGGGCCGGGTTGAATCAGCCCCAGCATTTT,CASRQQGAGLNQPQHF
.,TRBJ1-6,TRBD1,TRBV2,TGTGCCAGCACCCAGCCCAGGACAGGGGATTGGAATTCACCCCTCCACTTT,CASTQPRTGDWNSPLHF
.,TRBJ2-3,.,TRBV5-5,TGTGCCAGCAGCCCCGGAGTGGACACAGATACGCAGTATTTT,CASSPGVDTDTQYF
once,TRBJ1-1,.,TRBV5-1,TGCGCCAGCAGCTCGGGACAATTGAACACTGAAGCTTTCTTT,CASSSGQLNTEAFF
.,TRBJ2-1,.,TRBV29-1,TGCAGCGTTAAGGGGATTGGGGTTTACAATGAGCAGTTCTTC,CSVKGIGVYNEQFF
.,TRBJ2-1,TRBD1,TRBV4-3,TGCGCCAGCAGCCTAGGGACAGGGGAGAGCAATGAGCAGTTCTTC,CASSLGTGESNEQFF
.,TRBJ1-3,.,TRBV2,TGTGCCACCACTCTCGTACAGGGAACGCGCGGAAACACCATATATTTT,CATTLVQGTRGNTIYF
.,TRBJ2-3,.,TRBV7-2,TGTGCCAGCAGCTTAGGGGGCCACCAGACAGATACGCAGTATTTT,CASSLGGHQTDTQYF
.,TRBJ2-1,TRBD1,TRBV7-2,TGTGCCAGCAGCTTAGCGGCAGGGGGAAACAATGAGCAGTTCTTC,CASSLAAGGNNEQFF
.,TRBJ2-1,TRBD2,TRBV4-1,TGCGCCAGCAGCCCCTCCCCTAGCGGGAACTACAATGAGCAGTTCTTC,CASSPSPSGNYNEQFF
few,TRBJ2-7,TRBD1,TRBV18,TGTGCCAGCTCACCTGGGACAGGGAGCGAGCAGTACTTC,CASSPGTGSEQYF
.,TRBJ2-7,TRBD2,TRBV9,TGTGCCAGCAGCCCGGGACTAGCGAGCTCCTACGAGCAGTACTTC,CASSPGLASSYEQYF
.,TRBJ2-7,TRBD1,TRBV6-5,TGTGCCAGCAGTAAGACAGGGACCTACGAGCAGTACTTC,CASSKTGTYEQYF
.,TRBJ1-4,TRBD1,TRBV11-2,TGTGCCAGCAGCTTAGTCCCCCCCTACAGGGGGCGGAATGAAAAACTGTTTTTT,CASSLVPPYRGRNEKLFF
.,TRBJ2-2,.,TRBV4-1,TGCGCCAGCAGCCCCACAGGGCTGAACACCGGGGAGCTGTTTTTT,CASSPTGLNTGELFF
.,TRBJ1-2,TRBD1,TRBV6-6,TGTGCCAGCAGTTACGGGGATTTAGGGACAGGGAATGGCTACACCTTC,CASSYGDLGTGNGYTF
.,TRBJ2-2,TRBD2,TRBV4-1,TGCGCCAGCAGCCAACTTCAGCGGGAGGGGGGGCTGTTTTTT,CASSQLQREGGLFF
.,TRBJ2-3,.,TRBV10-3,TGTGCCATCAGTCGGGGGGCCCACACAGATACGCAGTATTTT,CAISRGAHTDTQYF
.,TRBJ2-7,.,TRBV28,TGTGCCAGCAGTTTAGTGGGGGCCCTTTCCGAGCAGTACTTC,CASSLVGALSEQYF
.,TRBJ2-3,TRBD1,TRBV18,TGTGCCAGCTCACCGGGGACAGGAGCAGATACGCAGTATTTT,CASSPGTGADTQYF
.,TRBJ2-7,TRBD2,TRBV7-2,TGTGCCAGCAGCTTAGAAGGGACTAGCGGACCTTGGGAGCAGTACTTC,CASSLEGTSGPWEQYF
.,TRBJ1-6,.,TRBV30,TGTGCCTGGAGTGAATCAAGGAGTAGTGGAACCCTCCACTTT,CAWSESRSSGTLHF
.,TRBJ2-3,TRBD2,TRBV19,TGTGCCAGTACCGAAAGTAGCGGGGGGACTAGCACAGATACGCAGTATTTT,CASTESSGGTSTDTQYF
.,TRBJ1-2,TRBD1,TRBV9,TGTGCCAGCAGCGTAGGGGACAGGGGCTATGGCTACACCTTC,CASSVGDRGYGYTF
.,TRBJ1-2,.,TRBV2,TGTGCCAGCATCGGACAGCCAGGGGGCTACACCTTC,CASIGQPGGYTF
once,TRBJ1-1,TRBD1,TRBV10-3,TGTGCCATCAGTGAGTCAGGGGGCTGGACTGAAGCTTTCTTT,CAISESGGWTEAFF
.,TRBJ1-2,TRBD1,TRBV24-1,TGTGCCACCAGTGATCCAACAGCAGGGGGCCGGAACTATGGCTACACCTTC,CATSDPTAGGRNYGYTF
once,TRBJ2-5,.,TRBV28,TGTGCCAGCGTGGCCGGGACACTCCAAGAGACCCAGTACTTC,CASVAGTLQETQYF
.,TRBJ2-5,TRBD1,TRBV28,TGTGCCAGCAGCCCCGGGGGACAGGGGAACCAAGAGACCCAGTACTTC,CASSPGGQGNQETQYF
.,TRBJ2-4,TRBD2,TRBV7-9,TGTGCCAGCAGCTTGCCCCCGGGGGGAACCAAAAACATTCAGTACTTC,CASSLPPGGTKNIQYF
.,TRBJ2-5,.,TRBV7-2,TGTGCCAGCAGCTTAACAGGGGCCCTGGCGGGGGAGACCCAGTACTTC,CASSLTGALAGETQYF
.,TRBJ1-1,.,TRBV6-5,TGTGCCAGCAGTTACTCGCGGGCGCGGGGTACTGAAGCTTTCTTT,CASSYSRARGTEAFF
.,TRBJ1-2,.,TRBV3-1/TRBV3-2,TGTGCCAGCAGCCTTCGGGAGGGAAGGGGCTACACCTTC,CASSLREGRGYTF
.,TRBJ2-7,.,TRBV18,TGTGCCAGCTCACCAATCGGGCAGGGGCACTCCTACGAGCAGTACTTC,CASSPIGQGHSYEQYF